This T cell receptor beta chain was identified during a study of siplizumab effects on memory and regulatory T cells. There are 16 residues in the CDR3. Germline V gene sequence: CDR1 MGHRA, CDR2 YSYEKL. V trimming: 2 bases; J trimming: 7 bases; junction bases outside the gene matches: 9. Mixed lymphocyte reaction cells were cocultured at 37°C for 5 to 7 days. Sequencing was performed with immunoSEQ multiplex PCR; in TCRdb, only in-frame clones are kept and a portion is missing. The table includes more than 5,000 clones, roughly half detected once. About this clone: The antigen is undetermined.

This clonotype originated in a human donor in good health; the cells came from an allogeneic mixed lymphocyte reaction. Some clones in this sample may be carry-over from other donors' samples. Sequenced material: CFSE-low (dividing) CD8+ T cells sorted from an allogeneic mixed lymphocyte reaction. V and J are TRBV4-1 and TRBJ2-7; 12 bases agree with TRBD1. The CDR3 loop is CASSQLPGQGAIEQYF. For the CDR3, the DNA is TGCGCCAGCAGCCAATTGCCGGGACAGGGGGCTATTGAGCAGTACTTC.